This T cell receptor beta chain was captured in a study of response to subunit inactivated influenza vaccine. The germline V gene has CDR1 SGHRS and CDR2 YFSETQ. Trimming left V 1 base short and J 0 bases short, with 7 bases between. This CDR3 contains 15 residues. The table lists this clonotype with a few counts. Its antigen is unidentified. Whole-study findings and limits: The authors put forward the suggestion that each seasonal influenza vaccination may bring in only a limited number of new T cells.

MiXCR, applied by TCRdb to the RT-PCR reads, yields one record per CDR3 protein. The table shows over 650,000 distinct CDR3 sequences, with about a fifth occurring only once. Source: PBMCs from blood, taken around 5 days after vaccination. The origin of this receptor is a man aged 50 to 59 who received an inactivated influenza vaccine. The chain carries TRBV5-1 and TRBJ2-2, with unresolved D. The CDR3 protein is CASSLRVANTGELFF. The DNA for the CDR3 is TGCGCCAGCAGCTTGCGTGTCGCGAACACCGGGGAGCTGTTTTTT.